This T cell receptor (beta chain) was sequenced in a study of blood T cell repertoires in COVID-19. Study in general: Specimens from acute and convalescent COVID-19 originated in the United States, Italy and Spain. From T cells, B-cell-depleted T cells, or PBMCs came the material, which was cDNA or gDNA.

Trimming shortened V by 5 bases and J by 0 bases, and 11 bases separated the two germline ends. Germline V gives CDR1 MNHEY, CDR2 SVGAGI. The CDR3 contains 15 residues. Original data processing: Scientists estimated how many nucleated cells there were by amplifying reference gene primers. TCRdb's table, derived via immunoSEQ multiplex PCR, lists solely in-frame clones and lacks some. D and trimming come from the DNA, and the V and J calls and clone size come from that table. The table records some 150,000 clones, roughly 82% of them present only once. This TCR was sampled from an older man with acute or convalescent COVID-19. V gene TRBV6-5 combines with J gene TRBJ2-1; D is ambiguous. Input material: peripheral blood. CDR3 in DNA: TGTGCCAGCAGTACCGACTGGAGCTCCTACAATGAGCAGTTCTTC. Its protein product is CASSTDWSSYNEQFF.